Below are 20 T cell receptor beta chains sequenced from a single sample in a study of CD8+CD57+ T cells in acquired aplastic anemia. Patients chosen for sequencing had shown CD8+CD57+ cell expansion by flow cytometry. Genomic DNA, the template, was used for profiling of the TCR beta VDJ and CDR3. TCRdb passed the reads through MiXCR, listing each CDR3 protein once. The sample contains 170,000 or so distinct CDR3 sequences, 40% to 60% of which appear only once. Specimen: sorted CD4+, CD8+, or CD8+CD57+ T cells (not recorded which) from PBMCs. The receptor set was obtained from a human donor with aplastic anemia.

This chain links TRBV19 with TRBJ1-1; possibly TRBD1 for D (6 bases). This CDR3 has 14 residues. Trimming cost V 3 bases and J 0 bases, with 8 bases left between them. CDR1 is LNHDA, CDR2 SQIVND, per germline (reference sequence). In DNA form, the CDR3 reads TGTGCCAGTAGTATGGACAGCGTGAACACTGAAGCTTTCTTT. Translated, it gives CASSMDSVNTEAFF.

This clonotype was picked up many times. The rearrangement uses TRBV7-2 and TRBJ2-1; D is perhaps TRBD1 (6 bases). This CDR3 has 15 amino acids. Germline CDR1 is SGHTA and CDR2 is FQGNSA. Trimming cost V 5 bases and J 2 bases, with 13 bases left between them. The CDR3, as DNA: TGTGCCAGCAGCCTCAGGGGACCACCCTACAATGAGCAGTTCTTC. Translating it yields CASSLRGPPYNEQFF.

This clonotype was seen repeatedly, ten times or more. V usage is TRBV11-2 and J usage is TRBJ2-4; D call uncertain. The CDR3 is made up of 14 amino acids. The germline V gene encodes CDR1 SGHAT and CDR2 FQNNGV. V was cut by 4 bases and J by 6 bases, with 13 bases left in between. The CDR3, as DNA: TGTGCCAGCAGCTGGGCCGTTTCGGGAAACATTCAGTACTTC. Translation gives CASSWAVSGNIQYF.

The V gene is TRBV7-8, the J gene TRBJ2-5, with 10 bases fitting TRBD2. The CDR3 has 13 amino acids. The germline CDR1 and CDR2 sequences are SGHVS and FQNEAQ. J lost 4 bases, V lost 8 bases, and 4 bases had no gene match. The CDR3 DNA reads TGTGCCAGCCCTAGCGGGAGAGGAGAGACCCAGTACTTC. It specifies CASPSGRGETQYF.

The chain couples TRBV7-4 to TRBJ2-7; D gene ambiguous. The CDR3 loop spans 12 amino acids. V dropped 5 bases and J dropped 7 bases, with 12 bases sitting between them. Germline CDR1 SGHVT, CDR2 SQSDAQ. CDR3 protein: CASSVVGGEQYF. The CDR3 DNA follows: TGTGCCAGCAGCGTAGTGGGTGGGGAGCAGTACTTC. Complete variable domain (other parts from reference TRBV7-4 and TRBJ2-7): GAGVSQSPRYKVAKRGRDVALRCDSISGHVTLYWYRQTLGQGSEVLTYSQSDAQRDKSGRPSGRFSAERPERSVSTLKIQRTEQGDSAVYLCASSVVGGEQYFGPGTRLTVT.

In its sample, this clonotype was seen many times. The chain has TRBV13 and TRBJ2-5; D gene uncertain. Per germline, CDR1 PRHDT and CDR2 FYEKMQ (reference sequence). The CDR3 totals 13 residues. The ends were cut back, 4 bases at V and 1 base at J, with 7 bases in the middle. The CDR3 DNA sequence: TGTGCCAGCAGCTCCCCGCTCCAAGAGACCCAGTACTTC. This translates into CASSSPLQETQYF.

There are many counts of this clonotype. The chain carries TRBV2 and TRBJ2-1, with D perhaps TRBD1 or TRBD2 (5 bases each). The germline gives CDR1 SNHLY, CDR2 FYNNEI. The V and J ends lost 1 base and 8 bases respectively, with 6 bases between them. This CDR3 has 12 amino acids. CDR3 bases: TGTGCCAGCAGTGAAGGGGGGTATGAGCAGTTCTTC. As protein: CASSEGGYEQFF.

The sample holds a few counts of this clonotype. J is TRBJ2-1 and V is TRBV29-1; D is possibly TRBD2 (5 bases). This CDR3 comprises 15 residues. The V end lost 4 bases, the J end lost 4 bases, and 17 bases lay between the germline ends. Germline V gene lookup returns CDR1 SQVTM and CDR2 ANQGSEA. CDR3 nucleotides: TGCAGCGTTGGGGTAGCGACCCAACGTTACAATGAGCAGTTCTTC. Its protein is CSVGVATQRYNEQFF.

The chain combines TRBV20-1 with TRBJ2-5; TRBD1 might be the D (5 bases). The germline V and J ends were trimmed by 2 bases and 3 bases, with 13 bases remaining between them. This CDR3 spans 14 amino acids. The germline V gene has CDR1 DFQATT and CDR2 SNEGSKA (reference sequence). CDR3 DNA sequence: TGCAGTGCTAGACCTTTAGGGGCGGAAGAGACCCAGTACTTC. This encodes CSARPLGAEETQYF.

This clonotype was seen many times. The rearrangement joins TRBV7-9 to TRBJ1-2; D gene uncertain. CDR1 and CDR2 (germline): SEHNR, FQNEAQ (reference sequence). CDR3 size: 17 residues. V was cut by 5 bases and J by 1 base, with 20 bases left in between. CDR3 in DNA: TGTGCCAGCAGCCACCCTCCCGCGGGGAGACGTAACTATGGCTACACCTTC. Translating it yields CASSHPPAGRRNYGYTF.

This clonotype has ten or more counts. The J gene is TRBJ1-2, the V gene TRBV11-2; D is possibly TRBD1 (5 bases). The germline CDR1 and CDR2 sequences are SGHAT and FQNNGV. The CDR3 runs 15 residues. The V gene lost 4 bases and the J gene lost 0 bases, with 12 bases spanning the gap. The CDR3 DNA is TGTGCCAGCAGCTCGGCGACAGACGCTAACTATGGCTACACCTTC. This gives the protein CASSSATDANYGYTF.

This clonotype was observed many times. The chain recombines TRBV7-9 with TRBJ2-7, with D perhaps matching TRBD1 (5 bases). The CDR3 contains 15 residues. Trimming shortened V by 4 bases and J by 2 bases, and 15 bases separated the two germline ends. The germline gives CDR1 SEHNR, CDR2 FQNEAQ (reference sequence). DNA for the CDR3: TGTGCCAGCAGCTACGGTAGGGGCGCCACCTACGAGCAGTACTTC. Protein sequence: CASSYGRGATYEQYF.

The V gene is TRBV7-9, the J gene TRBJ1-6; 9 bases are a match to TRBD1. In germline, CDR1 is SEHNR, CDR2 FQNEAQ (reference sequence). This CDR3 has 15 residues. The ends lost 4 bases at V and 7 bases at J; junction bases unmatched: 5. CDR3 region: CASSSQTGGNSPLHF. The CDR3 DNA reads as TGTGCCAGCAGCTCCCAGACAGGGGGGAATTCACCCCTCCACTTT. The whole variable domain, filled in from reference TRBV7-9 and TRBJ1-6, reads DTGVSQNPRHKITKRGQNVTFRCDPISEHNRLYWYRQTLGQGPEFLTYFQNEAQLEKSRLLSDRFSAERPKGSFSTLEIQRTEQGDSAMYLCASSSQTGGNSPLHFGNGTRLTVT.

This clonotype was counted many times. The J gene is TRBJ2-7, the V gene TRBV4-1; possibly TRBD1 or TRBD2 for D (6 bases each). The CDR3 sequence is 15 residues long. The V gene's germline CDR1 is MGHRA and CDR2 YSYEKL. Trimming removed 4 bases from V and 4 bases from J, with 17 bases in between. This CDR3 reads CASSRGAGSSYEQYF. CDR3 DNA: TGCGCCAGCAGCCGGGGGGCAGGGTCCTCGTACGAGCAGTACTTC.

This clonotype has more than one count but fewer than ten. This sequence joins TRBV27 and TRBJ2-1, with 11 bases fitting TRBD2. From germline, CDR1 is MNHEY and CDR2 SMNVEV (reference sequence). Germline trimming cut 5 bases from V and 6 bases from J; bases unmatched to any gene: 9. CDR3 length equals 16 residues. The CDR3 region is CASSTPGLAAFNEQFF. The CDR3 nucleotides are TGTGCCAGCAGTACTCCGGGACTAGCGGCATTCAATGAGCAGTTCTTC.

This clonotype has ten or more counts. This chain uses TRBV6-1 with TRBJ2-7; TRBD1 aligns across 7 bases. CDR3 length: 14 residues. The V gene's germline CDR1 is MNHNS and CDR2 SASEGT. V gave up 4 bases and J gave up 1 base; unmatched junction bases: 4. The CDR3 DNA reads TGTGCCAGCAGTGCCTACAGGGGTTCCTACGAGCAGTACTTC. Protein sequence: CASSAYRGSYEQYF.

Many counts were recorded for this clonotype. The chain recombines TRBV9 with TRBJ2-3, with D tentatively TRBD2 (6 bases). The V gene lost 0 bases and the J gene lost 2 bases, with 13 bases spanning the gap. Looked up from germline, CDR1 is SGDLS and CDR2 is YYNGEE. The CDR3 spans 16 residues. The CDR3 coding sequence is TGTGCCAGCAGCGTAGGATTAGCGGCCGTCACAGATACGCAGTATTTT. Residues: CASSVGLAAVTDTQYF.

CDR3 coding DNA: TGTGCCAGCAGCTCAACCTACAATGAGCTGTTTTTT. Translation: CASSSTYNELFF. The chain combines TRBV7-9 with TRBJ2-2; D uncertain. The CDR3 sequence is 12 residues long. Looked up from germline, CDR1 is SEHNR and CDR2 is FQNEAQ (reference sequence). V was shortened by 4 bases and J by 11 bases, with 11 bases between the two germline ends.

This clonotype was seen ten or more times. The chain joins TRBV30 to TRBJ2-7, with D uncertain. In germline, CDR1 is GTSNPN, CDR2 SVGIG (reference sequence). CDR3 length: 12 amino acids. Trimming left V 0 bases short and J 3 bases short, with 6 bases between. The chain's CDR3 is CAWSVLSYEQYF. CDR3 nucleotides: TGTGCCTGGAGTGTGTTGAGCTACGAGCAGTACTTC.

This chain connects TRBV19 to TRBJ2-7; D possibly uses TRBD1 or TRBD2 (5 bases each). Trimming stripped 2 bases from V and 6 bases from J, with 11 bases between. The germline CDR1 and CDR2 sequences are LNHDA and SQIVND (reference sequence). This CDR3 is built from 13 residues. The CDR3 is CASSIKLRGEQYF. Written as DNA, the CDR3 is TGTGCCAGTAGTATAAAATTGAGGGGCGAGCAGTACTTC.